The following is a TCR beta chain sequence with its context. What it binds is not known. This record comes from a study of cytomegalovirus exposure and HLA in healthy donors. Study observations and caveats: A later analysis reported that several of the most significant clusters appeared to be linked to common viral pathogens, among them Epstein-Barr virus.

The CDR3 is 14 amino acids. The V and J ends lost 0 bases and 2 bases respectively, with 5 bases between them. Germline V gene data show CDR1 as ENHRY and CDR2 as SYGVKD. PCR used 60 Vbeta primers and 13 Jbeta primers. Sequencing used immunoSEQ multiplex PCR; TCRdb keeps in-frame clones, though not all of them. The sample includes about 120,000 clones, over 60% seen only once; the top ten take 1.2%. The chain joins TRBV10-3 to TRBJ1-5; no clear D gene. Sequencing was carried out using PBMCs. This receptor was obtained from a female donor in good health and CMV-seronegative. CDR3 coding DNA: TGTGCCATCAGTGAGTCGAGTGGCAATCAGCCCCAGCATTTT. Encoded protein: CAISESSGNQPQHF.